The next 20 T cell receptor beta chains were all read from a single sample in a study of blood T cell repertoires in COVID-19 (dated by TCRdb to between 2020 and 2021). The library was produced with the immunoSEQ multiplex PCR assay. This immuneACCESS table, as held by TCRdb, lists in-frame sequences with V and J called but not all clones. Of the missing ones, under half trace to an unresolved V gene in checked studies; the others have no known cause. For this sample there are roughly 240,000 clones; around 88% appear just once. The top ten hold roughly 3% of the sample. Sequences were obtained from peripheral blood. These receptors were taken from a woman aged 25 to 45 who had recovered from COVID-19.

The J gene is TRBJ2-5, the V gene TRBV5-1; TRBD2 agrees at 12 bases. This CDR3 has 15 amino acids. Per germline, CDR1 SGHRS and CDR2 YFSETQ. Unmatched junction bases numbered 2, after V lost 0 bases and J lost 5 bases. The DNA for the CDR3 is TGCGCCAGCAGCTTGGGGGGGACTAGCGGGGAGACCCAGTACTTC. Translation: CASSLGGTSGETQYF. Full variable domain (outside the CDR3, taken from reference TRBV5-1 and TRBJ2-5): KAGVTQTPRYLIKTRGQQVTLSCSPISGHRSVSWYQQTPGQGLQFLFEYFSETQRNKGNFPGRFSGRQFSNSRSEMNVSTLELGDSALYLCASSLGGTSGETQYFGPGTRLLVL.

V and J are TRBV5-1 and TRBJ2-2; D not resolved. The CDR3 has 15 amino acids. The germline V and J ends were trimmed by 0 bases and 3 bases, with 9 bases remaining between them. Per the germline V gene, CDR1 is SGHRS and CDR2 is YFSETQ. This chain's CDR3 is CASSLVVSDTGELFF. The CDR3 nucleotides are TGCGCCAGCAGCTTGGTTGTCAGCGACACCGGGGAGCTGTTTTTT.

The V and J genes are TRBV21-1 and TRBJ1-5; the D call of TRBD1 is as the table states it, not checked on the DNA. TRBV21-1 corresponds to a pseudogene. The CDR3 totals 19 residues. The CDR3 bases are TGTGCCAGCAGCCTCACCCTGGGACAGGGGGCGTTGAGCAATCAGCCCCAGCATTTT. Translation gives CASSLTLGQGALSNQPQHF.

The rearrangement joins TRBV10-3 to TRBJ2-1, with D perhaps TRBD2 (6 bases). The CDR3 is 13 amino acids. CDR1 is ENHRY and CDR2 is SYGVKD in the germline V gene. V lost 8 bases, J lost 4 bases, and 12 bases lay in between. The CDR3 spells CAIGGTRYNEQFF. The CDR3 region has the DNA TGTGCCATCGGCGGGACCCGGTACAATGAGCAGTTCTTC.

CDR3 region: CASSPVRTGGPLYEQYF. The CDR3 nucleotides are TGTGCCAGCAGTCCCGTTCGCACTGGGGGCCCCCTCTACGAGCAGTACTTC. The rearrangement links TRBV6-6 to TRBJ2-7; D is perhaps TRBD1 (6 bases). Germline CDR1 reads MNHNY; CDR2 reads SVGAGI (reference sequence). The CDR3 extends over 17 amino acids. Trimming left V 5 bases short and J 3 bases short, with 23 bases between.

The chain is built from TRBV4-3 and TRBJ2-7; weak D call: TRBD1 (6 bases). V dropped 0 bases and J dropped 1 base, with 19 bases sitting between them. CDR3 length equals 18 residues. CDR1 LGHNA and CDR2 YSLEER come from the germline V gene. The CDR3 protein is CASSQDTPRQDLSYEQYF. Written as DNA, the CDR3 is TGCGCCAGCAGCCAAGATACCCCTCGACAGGACCTATCCTACGAGCAGTACTTC.

The chain joins TRBV18 to TRBJ2-6, with a possible D match to TRBD2 (5 bases). V was pared by 6 bases and J by 4 bases, with 22 bases between. Looked up from germline, CDR1 is KGHSH and CDR2 is LQKENI. The CDR3 spans 18 residues. The CDR3 sequence is CASSLRIRPEEGANVLTF. In DNA, the CDR3 is TGTGCCAGCTCTCTTCGTATAAGACCGGAGGAGGGGGCCAACGTCCTGACTTTC.

This rearrangement joins TRBV19 to TRBJ1-2; 7 nucleotides agree with TRBD1. There are 12 residues in the CDR3. Per the germline V gene, CDR1 is LNHDA and CDR2 is SQIVND (reference sequence). The junction had 1 base not matched to a gene; V was cut back by 4 bases and J by 5 bases. CDR3 protein: CASSRTGYGYTF. The CDR3 bases are TGTGCCAGTAGTAGGACAGGTTATGGCTACACCTTC.

The count of this clone is one. The chain uses TRBV5-1 and TRBJ2-2; TRBD1 agrees at 9 bases. Germline CDR1 is SGHRS and CDR2 is YFSETQ. The CDR3 is made up of 17 amino acids. Trimming cost V 0 bases and J 5 bases; bases outside gene matches: 8. Here the CDR3 DNA reads TGCGCCAGCAGCTTGGCGGGACAGGGACATGGTACCGGGGAGCTGTTTTTT. Protein sequence: CASSLAGQGHGTGELFF. Full variable domain (outside the CDR3, taken from reference TRBV5-1 and TRBJ2-2): KAGVTQTPRYLIKTRGQQVTLSCSPISGHRSVSWYQQTPGQGLQFLFEYFSETQRNKGNFPGRFSGRQFSNSRSEMNVSTLELGDSALYLCASSLAGQGHGTGELFFGEGSRLTVL.

This clone was seen a handful of times. V and J are TRBV12-5 and TRBJ2-1, with 12 bases matching TRBD2. The CDR3 is 17 amino acids. The V and J ends lost 5 bases and 1 base, in that order; junction bases with no gene match: 6. The V gene's germline CDR1 is LGHNT and CDR2 FRNRAP. CDR3 protein: CASGLTSGGPSYNEQFF. For the CDR3, the DNA is TGTGCTAGTGGTCTCACTAGCGGGGGGCCGTCCTACAATGAGCAGTTCTTC. The full variable domain, in which reference TRBV12-5 and TRBJ2-1 provide the parts outside the CDR3, is DARVTQTPRHKVTEMGQEVTMRCQPILGHNTVFWYRQTMMQGLELLAYFRNRAPLDDSGMPKDRFSAEMPDATLATLKIQPSEPRDSAVYFCASGLTSGGPSYNEQFFGPGTRLTVL.

For the CDR3, the DNA is TGCGCCAGCAGCCAGGACAGTTTCAATAATTCACCCCTCCACTTT. Amino acid sequence: CASSQDSFNNSPLHF. The chain is built from TRBV4-1 and TRBJ1-6; D is possibly TRBD1 (6 bases). V was trimmed by 3 bases and J by 5 bases, leaving 11 bases between them. Per germline, CDR1 MGHRA and CDR2 YSYEKL. The CDR3 runs to 15 residues.

The chain recombines TRBV14 with TRBJ2-7; D is uncertain. The CDR3 loop spans 15 amino acids. The germline gives CDR1 SGHDN, CDR2 FVKESK. Trimming cost V 1 base and J 0 bases, with 10 bases left between them. In nucleotides, the CDR3 is TGTGCCAGCAGCCAAGGTGTCCTCCGCTCCTACGAGCAGTACTTC. It encodes CASSQGVLRSYEQYF.

The V call is TRBV6-6, the J call TRBJ2-7; 8 bases line up with TRBD1. The CDR3 extends over 14 amino acids. The J segment lost 2 bases and the V segment lost 2 bases, leaving 2 bases of the junction unmatched. CDR1 and CDR2 from the germline V gene are MNHNY and SVGAGI (reference sequence). CDR3 coding DNA: TGTGCCAGCAGTTACGCCAGGGGGCCCTACGAGCAGTACTTC. Protein sequence: CASSYARGPYEQYF.

The CDR3 sequence: CASSVQQAGGTDTQYF. In nucleotides, the CDR3 is TGTGCCAGCAGCGTACAACAAGCGGGGGGAACAGATACGCAGTATTTT. The rearrangement uses TRBV9 and TRBJ2-3; TRBD2 matches 9 bases. Germline V gene sequence: CDR1 SGDLS, CDR2 YYNGEE. CDR3 length: 16 amino acids. After removal of 1 base from V and 3 bases from J, the junction contained 6 bases not matched to a gene.

This chain uses TRBV11-3 with TRBJ2-2, with 13 bases fitting TRBD2. Trimming cost V 5 bases and J 8 bases; bases outside gene matches: 5. The CDR3 loop spans 15 amino acids. Per germline, CDR1 SGHNT and CDR2 YENEEA. The CDR3 DNA reads TGTGCCAGCAGCCGACTAGCGGGGGGAGCTGGGGAGCTGTTTTTT. Protein sequence: CASSRLAGGAGELFF.

The V and J genes are TRBV6-5 and TRBJ1-1, with TRBD1 matching 8 bases. There are 14 residues in the CDR3. V was pared by 2 bases and J by 6 bases, with 5 bases of the junction left unmatched. In germline, CDR1 is MNHEY, CDR2 SVGAGI. The CDR3 sequence is CASSYAGGKAEAFF. For the CDR3, the DNA is TGTGCCAGCAGTTACGCAGGGGGCAAGGCTGAAGCTTTCTTT.

The V and J genes are TRBV6-5 and TRBJ2-1, with 7 bases identical to TRBD1. Germline V lookup: CDR1 MNHEY, CDR2 SVGAGI. Losses at the gene ends were 7 bases for V and 6 bases for J; bases not matched to a gene: 12. The CDR3 loop spans 15 amino acids. CDR3 in amino acids: CASNGPGQLPNEQFF. CDR3 nucleotide sequence: TGTGCCAGCAATGGACCGGGACAGCTCCCCAATGAGCAGTTCTTC.

The chain links TRBV4-2 to TRBJ1-4, with TRBD1 matching 8 bases. J was trimmed by 7 bases and V by 2 bases; bases with no gene match: 6. Per the germline V gene, CDR1 is LGHNA and CDR2 is YNFKEQ. This CDR3 region has 15 residues. The CDR3 here is CASSQPDRVGEKLFF. The CDR3 DNA reads as TGTGCCAGCAGCCAACCGGACAGGGTGGGTGAAAAACTGTTTTTT.

This chain joins TRBV12-3 or TRBV12-4 and TRBJ1-5; D call uncertain. The CDR3 runs to 13 residues. V shed 6 bases and J shed 0 bases, with 6 bases lying between them. The CDR3 DNA is TGTGCCAGCAGATCTAATAGCAATCAGCCCCAGCATTTT. It yields the protein CASRSNSNQPQHF.

The chain recombines TRBV27 with TRBJ1-1; D gene uncertain. Germline-derived CDR1 and CDR2 are MNHEY and SMNVEV (reference sequence). V dropped 6 bases and J dropped 8 bases, with 19 bases sitting between them. This CDR3 contains 14 residues. The CDR3 DNA reads TGTGCCAGCAGGCCAAGGCAGAGGCATGGGGAAGCTTTCTTT. Encoded protein: CASRPRQRHGEAFF.